This T cell receptor (beta chain) was recorded in a study of shared clonotypes between healthy human individuals. The study's findings and limits: The study generally estimated greater richness for naive than memory subsets. Naive CD4 clonotype sharing across a handful of donors was 5% to 6%.

As defined, naive CD8 cells were CD45RO-negative and positively selected for CCR7, with terminally differentiated effector memory CD45RA+ cells excluded. On this clone: The antigen remains undetermined.

The CDR3 has 16 amino acids. Deletions cut 1 base from V and 2 bases from J, with 12 bases between. Germline lookup yields CDR1 LGHNA and CDR2 YNFKEQ. Sequencing was performed with immunoSEQ multiplex PCR; in TCRdb, only in-frame clones are kept and a portion is missing. Among roughly 2.1 million clones listed, approximately 94% were seen once. Sequenced input: naive CD8+ T cells from PBMCs. This rearrangement joins TRBV4-2 to TRBJ2-4, with D perhaps TRBD2 (5 bases). The TCR was taken from a man between 18 and 29 years old in good health. Some clones in this sample may be carry-over from other donors' samples. CDR3 loop: CASSQVEGGSKNIQYF. CDR3 bases: TGTGCCAGCAGCCAAGTTGAGGGTGGTTCCAAAAACATTCAGTACTTC.